This is a list of T cell receptor beta chains from one sample in a study of blood T cells in healthy people across ages. TCRdb independently ran MiXCR on the 5' RACE reads; one entry per CDR3 protein. The sample has 540,000 or so distinct CDR3 sequences, 24% seen once. These same data were also listed under a study on T cells of mothers and their children.

Sequencing was performed on blood. These receptors all come from a boy between 10 and 17 years old in good health. Both conserved end residues are trimmed from each CDR3.

J gene: TRBJ2-1; V gene: TRBV7-2; CDR3 protein: ASKRTPDNEQF
J gene: TRBJ2-2; V gene: TRBV24-1; CDR3 protein: ATSDFFGNTGELF
J gene: TRBJ2-5; V gene: TRBV12-3/TRBV12-4; CDR3 protein: ASSLGPGPKRGETQY
J gene: TRBJ2-5; V gene: TRBV18; CDR3 protein: ASSPARETQY
J gene: TRBJ2-3; V gene: TRBV4-3; CDR3 protein: ASSQEWQGGDTQY
J gene: TRBJ1-5; V gene: TRBV12-3/TRBV12-4; CDR3 protein: ASSLDGPQH
J gene: TRBJ2-1; V gene: TRBV28; CDR3 protein: ASRVSPLVYNEQF
J gene: TRBJ2-7; V gene: TRBV27; CDR3 protein: AGRVQTGGSYEQY
J gene: TRBJ2-7; V gene: TRBV6-2/TRBV6-3; CDR3 protein: ASSHRGGSYEQY
J gene: TRBJ2-7; V gene: TRBV12-3/TRBV12-4; CDR3 protein: ASSLPGRYYEQY
J gene: TRBJ2-1; V gene: TRBV6-5; CDR3 protein: ATGIGTYNEQF
J gene: TRBJ2-6; V gene: TRBV13; CDR3 protein: ASSPAGQPYSGANVLT
J gene: TRBJ1-4; V gene: TRBV7-9; CDR3 protein: ASGGQGWTNEKLF
J gene: TRBJ2-2; V gene: TRBV7-2; CDR3 protein: ASSSGQVTGELF
J gene: NA; V gene: TRBV28; CDR3 protein: ASRNGGPYNEQF
J gene: TRBJ2-3; V gene: TRBV18; CDR3 protein: ASSPRASGGTDTQY
J gene: TRBJ2-7; V gene: TRBV4-2; CDR3 protein: ASSSRTGGYEQY
J gene: TRBJ2-7; V gene: TRBV13; CDR3 protein: ASSLHGTGAYEQY
J gene: TRBJ1-2; V gene: TRBV2; CDR3 protein: ASSISRTDGYT
J gene: TRBJ2-1; V gene: TRBV5-1; CDR3 protein: ASSSGLAGALYNEQF
J gene: TRBJ2-3; V gene: TRBV9; CDR3 protein: ASSVDWASGTDTQY
J gene: TRBJ2-3; V gene: TRBV9; CDR3 protein: ASSPNLGPPSTDTQY
J gene: TRBJ2-2; V gene: TRBV15; CDR3 protein: ATSRDTPGGLLAGVGGELF
J gene: TRBJ1-1; V gene: TRBV7-6; CDR3 protein: ASSLGSMNTEAF
J gene: TRBJ2-3; V gene: TRBV7-9; CDR3 protein: ASSLGQTGPSTDTQY
J gene: TRBJ2-7; V gene: TRBV4-3; CDR3 protein: ASSQDRYSGTSYEQY
J gene: TRBJ1-1; V gene: TRBV7-9; CDR3 protein: ASSWATNTEAF
J gene: TRBJ2-7; V gene: TRBV28; CDR3 protein: ASSRSGGLSEQY
J gene: TRBJ2-3; V gene: TRBV7-2; CDR3 protein: ASSLAGLERGRTDTQY
J gene: TRBJ2-7; V gene: TRBV5-1; CDR3 protein: ASSFERGPYEQY
J gene: TRBJ1-2; V gene: TRBV20-1; CDR3 protein: SADRGSGYT
J gene: TRBJ2-5; V gene: TRBV4-2; CDR3 protein: ASSQTSDPLGETQY
J gene: TRBJ2-1; V gene: TRBV5-1; CDR3 protein: ASSLARGKGEHEQF
J gene: TRBJ1-1; V gene: TRBV6-5; CDR3 protein: ASSYSRAGEAF
J gene: TRBJ2-7; V gene: TRBV20-1; CDR3 protein: SASPVPILAFSYEQY
J gene: TRBJ2-1; V gene: TRBV28; CDR3 protein: ATAGDRGRNEQF
J gene: TRBJ2-1; V gene: TRBV20-1; CDR3 protein: SARVGLASYNEQF
J gene: TRBJ1-2; V gene: TRBV6-1; CDR3 protein: ASSAEEGRASPLYGYT
J gene: TRBJ2-5; V gene: TRBV7-2; CDR3 protein: ASSPLTGGETQY
J gene: TRBJ2-7; V gene: TRBV6-5; CDR3 protein: ASSYSSTSEQY